Reported below is one T cell receptor (beta chain). Its specific antigen is unknown. Base quality data are lacking; no much larger clone is found one base away. The record originates from a study of a mutant IDH1 vaccine in newly diagnosed glioma (dated by TCRdb to the early 2020s). Looking at the study overall: Of the 30 to 35 treated patients, around 62% were male and around 40% were female, and a mean age of approximately 40 years was recorded. Before enrollment, most patients had been given radiochemotherapy with temozolomide as standard therapy, while the rest had received either radiotherapy alone or temozolomide alone. Peripheral blood samples were drawn at six visits, namely V03 (baseline), V05, V07, V10, V12 and V13. For exploratory analyses, longitudinal TCRB deep sequencing was carried out in roughly 25 treated patients wherever samples were available. Beyond this particular receptor, the publication reports: Selection of PBMC samples for TCRB deep sequencing was based on availability. No apparent relationship was observed between pseudoprogression and alterations in the top peripheral T cell clonotypes detected by TCRB sequencing. Vaccine-induced immune responses across multiple MHC alleles were detected in 80% to 95% of patients. The authors stated that sample limitations prevented analyses of patient blood samples from being reproduced.

V and J are truncated by 4 bases and 3 bases respectively, leaving an intervening sequence of 17 bases. The CDR3 covers 15 residues, taking in both the cysteine and the phenylalanine. The only DNA kept is the CDR3, 45 bases in frame from the first base. The CDR1 and CDR2 encoded by the germline V gene (reference sequence) are SGHKS and YYEKEE. The library was generated by the immunoSEQ multiplex PCR assay. The hsTCRB Kit was used according to the manufacturer's protocol to amplify rearranged TCR beta chain sequences. TCRB libraries were sequenced on an Illumina MiSeq. Per the original workflow: Demultiplexing, trimming and gene mapping were performed with the kit vendor's proprietary platform. The table comes from immuneACCESS by way of TCRdb, which keeps in-frame sequences with V and J called. Part of the clones is missing from these tables; in studies checked, under half for an unresolved V gene and the rest for unknown reasons. Clone size and V and J calls were adopted from that table, with D and trimming inferred from the DNA. Within this sample are approximately 70,000 clones, with about four fifths of them counted one time only. Approximately 8.2% of the sample lies in the top ten.

What the time point label conveys for this sample: baseline, week 1 (first vaccination visit). The treatment or condition label corresponds to: pre-vaccination baseline after standard-of-care therapy. The donors had newly diagnosed IDH1-mutant astrocytomas of WHO grade 3 or 4 that showed loss of nuclear ATRX. The samples were drawn from NOA16, a multicentre, single-arm, open-label phase I trial in Germany that tested a mutant IDH1 peptide vaccine in humans for the first time. Visit V03 blood draws served as the baseline sample for immunogenicity testing. Genomic DNA for TCRB sequencing was extracted from EDTA blood using the DNeasy Blood and Tissue Kit.

This chain is built from TRBV5-5 and TRBJ2-7, with the D assignment possibly TRBD1 or TRBD2, given 5 matching bases for each. This receptor was taken from a man aged 45-65 years with glioma. This specimen was PBMCs, taken from a glioma patient treated with radiotherapy, temozolomide or both. At the DNA level, the sequence is TGTGCCAGCAGCGCCGGGGCGGTGGGGATCTACGAGCAGTACTTC. It specifies CASSAGAVGIYEQYF. With all but the CDR3 taken from the reference TRBV5-5 and TRBJ2-7 genes, the full variable domain is: DAGVTQSPTHLIKTRGQQVTLRCSPISGHKSVSWYQQVLGQGPQFIFQYYEKEERGRGNFPDRFSARQFPNYSSELNVNALLLGDSALYLCASSAGAVGIYEQYFGPGTRLTVT.